What follows are 16 T cell receptor beta chains derived from one specimen sequenced in a study of vaccination and CD4 T cells after COVID-19. Treatment described: approximately 9-day PBMC culture with coronavirus spike peptide pools or control peptides (ViraFEST assay). The Oncomine TCR Beta short-read assay sequenced DNA from cultured CD4+ T cells. TCRdb reprocessed the PCR reads with MiXCR, giving one entry per CDR3 protein. The sample includes some 12,000 distinct CDR3 sequences, about 48% of them seen just once. These TCRs are of unknown antigen specificity. The sample taken for sequencing was CD4+ T cells from blood, cultured in vitro. These receptors were collected from a human donor who had recovered from COVID-19.

The chain couples TRBV15 to TRBJ2-3, with D possibly being TRBD2 (5 bases). Germline V gives CDR1 LNHNV, CDR2 YYDKDF (reference sequence). V lost 1 base to trimming and J lost 4 bases, with 18 bases between them. CDR3 length equals 17 residues. In DNA form, the CDR3 reads TGTGCCACCAGCAGAGCGGACTTGGCGAGCGGTGCAGATACGCAGTATTTT. This codes for CATSRADLASGADTQYF.

This clonotype appeared a few times. This chain joins TRBV20-1 and TRBJ2-3; weak D call: TRBD1 (6 bases). This CDR3 is built from 15 residues. V shed 0 bases and J shed 0 bases, with 10 bases lying between them. Germline CDR1 is DFQATT and CDR2 is SNEGSKA (reference sequence). Here the CDR3 DNA reads TGCAGTGCTAGAGATCTCAGGGGAAGCACAGATACGCAGTATTTT. Protein: CSARDLRGSTDTQYF.

This clonotype was seen only a few times. The chain is built from TRBV12-3 or TRBV12-4 and TRBJ1-5, with a tentative D call TRBD1 (5 bases). V lost 2 bases, J lost 9 bases, and 8 bases lay in between. The CDR3 sequence is 12 residues long. CDR3 nucleotides: TGTGCCAGCAGTTTACATGGGGGGCCCCAGCATTTT. This translates into CASSLHGGPQHF.

This chain uses TRBV6-1 with TRBJ2-1; D is perhaps TRBD1 (6 bases). The CDR3 is made up of 17 amino acids. With 3 bases removed from V and 0 bases from J, the gap between germline ends came to 15 bases. Germline V gene lookup returns CDR1 MNHNS and CDR2 SASEGT. The CDR3 DNA reads as TGTGCCAGCAGTGAGGTACTCAGGGGTAGCTCCTACAATGAGCAGTTCTTC. This encodes CASSEVLRGSSYNEQFF.

The genes are TRBV7-8 and TRBJ1-2; no firm D call. The V end lost 1 base, the J end lost 2 bases, and 8 bases lay between the germline ends. The germline V gene encodes CDR1 SGHVS and CDR2 FQNEAQ. The CDR3 contains 14 residues. The CDR3 bases are TGTGCCAGCAGCTTAGAATCGAGAAACTATGGCTACACCTTC. It yields the protein CASSLESRNYGYTF. Full variable domain (rest looked up from reference TRBV7-8 and TRBJ1-2): GAGVSQSPRYKVAKRGQDVALRCDPISGHVSLFWYQQALGQGPEFLTYFQNEAQLDKSGLPSDRFFAERPEGSVSTLKIQRTQQEDSAVYLCASSLESRNYGYTFGSGTRLTVV.

This clonotype was detected a few times. This chain uses TRBV7-2 with TRBJ2-7; D not certain. The germline V gene encodes CDR1 SGHTA and CDR2 FQGNSA. This CDR3 region has 11 residues. V lost 5 bases, J lost 5 bases, and 7 bases lay in between. DNA of the CDR3: TGTGCCAGCAGCCCCCGGGACGAGCAGTACTTC. Translated, it gives CASSPRDEQYF.

This clonotype came up a few times. This rearrangement joins TRBV20-1 to TRBJ2-7; D ambiguous. Germline loops: CDR1 DFQATT, CDR2 SNEGSKA (reference sequence). The germline V and J ends were trimmed by 0 bases and 4 bases, with 4 bases remaining between them. The CDR3 is 11 amino acids. CDR3 loop: CSARDGYEQYF. The CDR3 DNA follows: TGCAGTGCTAGAGATGGATACGAGCAGTACTTC.

This chain uses TRBV27 with TRBJ1-6; TRBD1 is a possible D gene (6 bases). The CDR3 is made up of 14 amino acids. V lost 6 bases, J lost 7 bases, and 13 bases lay in between. Germline loops: CDR1 MNHEY, CDR2 SMNVEV (reference sequence). CDR3 region: CASREQGLNSPLHF. The CDR3 DNA reads TGTGCCAGCAGGGAACAGGGCCTAAATTCACCCCTCCACTTT.

This clonotype was seen a single time. This clone may be a read error of a much larger clone one base away. The CDR3 carries no conserved terminal phenylalanine or tryptophan, so it likely arises from a read error. V and J are TRBV12-3 or TRBV12-4 and TRBJ2-2; 12 bases align to TRBD2. The length of the CDR3 is 18 residues. V lost 7 bases and J lost 4; bases outside the gene matches: 13. The CDR3 sequence is CASTPSSGRAGGTGELFS. The CDR3 nucleotides are TGTGCCAGCACCCCGTCTAGCGGGAGGGCGGGGGGCACCGGGGAGCTGTTTTCT.

A few counts support this clonotype. This chain connects TRBV12-3 or TRBV12-4 to TRBJ2-5, with no clear D. V lost 5 bases and J lost 5, with 6 bases in between. This CDR3 is built from 11 residues. The CDR3 spells CASSVGETQYF. The CDR3 bases are TGTGCCAGCAGTGTAGGGGAGACCCAGTACTTC.

This sequence joins TRBV7-3 and TRBJ2-5; either TRBD1 or TRBD2 may fit D (5 bases each). This CDR3 spans 15 amino acids. CDR1 is SGHTA, CDR2 FQGTGA, per germline. V was clipped by 4 bases and J by 4 bases, with 16 bases between them. The CDR3 sequence is CASSSGASRGETQYF. CDR3 in DNA: TGTGCCAGCAGCTCCGGGGCCAGCCGGGGAGAGACCCAGTACTTC.

This clonotype showed up just a few times. This chain links TRBV11-2 with TRBJ2-7, with 9 bases identical to TRBD1. There are 14 residues in the CDR3. The V gene's germline CDR1 is SGHAT and CDR2 FQNNGV. V lost 5 bases to trimming and J lost 3 bases; unmatched junction nucleotides: 5. Here the CDR3 reads CASSIRDRVYEQYF. Written as DNA, the CDR3 is TGTGCCAGCAGCATCCGGGACAGGGTCTACGAGCAGTACTTC. The whole variable domain, remainder taken from reference TRBV11-2 and TRBJ2-7, is EAGVAQSPRYKIIEKRQSVAFWCNPISGHATLYWYQQILGQGPKLLIQFQNNGVVDDSQLPKDRFSAERLKGVDSTLKIQPAKLEDSAVYLCASSIRDRVYEQYFGPGTRLTVT.

This clonotype was seen only a few times. The chain carries TRBV19 and TRBJ1-2; D is undetermined. The CDR3 totals 13 residues. Between the trimmed V and J ends, which lost 5 bases and 4 bases, there was a span of 11 bases. Germline V gene lookup returns CDR1 LNHDA and CDR2 SQIVND (reference sequence). CDR3 protein: CASSLGRSYGYTF. The DNA for the CDR3 is TGTGCCAGTAGTCTTGGCAGGAGCTATGGCTACACCTTC.

This clonotype turned up a few times. This chain links TRBV7-2 with TRBJ2-5, with 7 nucleotides matching TRBD1. Trimming removed 2 bases from V and 3 bases from J; junction bases left unmatched: 6. Germline CDR1 is SGHTA and CDR2 is FQGNSA. The CDR3 covers 15 residues. The CDR3 bases are TGTGCCAGCAGCTTAACACAGGGGCGGGAAGAGACCCAGTACTTC. Translating gives CASSLTQGREETQYF.

This rearrangement joins TRBV6-1 to TRBJ2-3; 7 nucleotides match TRBD2. V gave up 6 bases and J gave up 3 bases; unmatched junction bases: 3. CDR3 length: 13 amino acids. From germline, CDR1 is MNHNS and CDR2 SASEGT. CDR3: CASSRAGTDTQYF. The CDR3 DNA reads TGTGCCAGCAGCCGAGCGGGGACAGATACGCAGTATTTT.

This sequence joins TRBV6-1 and TRBJ2-2; possibly TRBD2 for D (7 bases). The CDR3 covers 17 residues. The germline V gene encodes CDR1 MNHNS and CDR2 SASEGT. V lost 6 bases, J lost 0 bases, and 17 bases lay in between. The CDR3 spells CASRLRGGVANTGELFF. For the CDR3, the DNA is TGTGCCAGCAGACTAAGGGGGGGGGTCGCGAACACCGGGGAGCTGTTTTTT.